A single sample gave rise to the 19 T cell receptor beta chains below, sequenced in a study of T cell clonotyping in hematopoietic cell transplantation. Only in-frame clones appear in the TCRdb table, and some are missing; sequencing was by immunoSEQ multiplex PCR. The sample holds about 3,100 clones, 90% to 95% seen once. The sample here was PBMCs, taken at the time of graft-versus-host disease after allogeneic stem cell transplant. The receptor source for this set is a male patient aged 55 to 70 who had an allogeneic stem cell transplant from a related donor, so the T cells may come from the graft donor. Some clones in this sample may be carry-over from other donors' samples.

The chain recombines TRBV27 with TRBJ1-1, with D perhaps TRBD1 (6 bases). V was clipped by 2 bases and J by 3 bases, with 13 bases between them. Germline lookup yields CDR1 MNHEY and CDR2 SMNVEV (reference sequence). The CDR3 length is 15 residues. This chain's CDR3 is CASSLVAGAYTEAFF. The CDR3 coding sequence is TGTGCCAGCAGTTTAGTCGCAGGGGCATACACTGAAGCTTTCTTT.

This clone appeared a single time. This chain connects TRBV11-3 to TRBJ1-6; D may be TRBD1 (5 bases). Trimming took 3 bases from V and 7 from J, leaving 10 bases between them. From germline, CDR1 is SGHNT and CDR2 YENEEA. CDR3 size: 14 residues. In DNA, the CDR3 is TGTGCCAGCAGCTTGTCGGGGCCGAATTCACCCCTCCACTTT. Encoded protein: CASSLSGPNSPLHF.

V usage is TRBV7-8 and J usage is TRBJ2-7, with 15 bases identical to TRBD2. Per the germline V gene, CDR1 is SGHVS and CDR2 is FQNEAQ. The ends lost 1 base at V and 0 bases at J; junction bases unmatched: 4. This CDR3 has 18 residues. The CDR3 spells CASSLVGTSGGFSYEQYF. For the CDR3, the DNA is TGTGCCAGCAGCTTAGTCGGGACTAGCGGGGGGTTCTCCTACGAGCAGTACTTC. The whole variable domain, filled in from reference TRBV7-8 and TRBJ2-7, reads GAGVSQSPRYKVAKRGQDVALRCDPISGHVSLFWYQQALGQGPEFLTYFQNEAQLDKSGLPSDRFFAERPEGSVSTLKIQRTQQEDSAVYLCASSLVGTSGGFSYEQYFGPGTRLTVT.

This chain connects TRBV7-9 to TRBJ2-7; 12 positions agree with TRBD2. V lost 5 bases, J lost 2 bases, and 10 bases stayed unmatched. Germline assignment: CDR1 SEHNR and CDR2 FQNEAQ (reference sequence). The CDR3 extends over 17 amino acids. The CDR3 spells CASSLPTSGGGTYEQYF. CDR3 bases: TGTGCCAGCAGCCTCCCGACTAGCGGGGGTGGTACCTACGAGCAGTACTTC.

The chain employs TRBV7-9 and TRBJ1-1; D is unclear. The CDR3 spans 13 residues. Trimming stripped 0 bases from V and 2 bases from J, with 4 bases between. The germline CDR1 and CDR2 sequences are SEHNR and FQNEAQ (reference sequence). The DNA for the CDR3 is TGTGCCAGCAGCTTAGCACTTAACACTGAAGCTTTCTTT. Its protein product is CASSLALNTEAFF.

The CDR3 loop is CASSQEASVSRYEQYF. The DNA of the CDR3 is TGCGCCAGCAGCCAAGAAGCGTCCGTATCCCGTTACGAGCAGTACTTC. The V gene is TRBV4-1, the J gene TRBJ2-7; D not certain. The CDR3 totals 16 residues. Looked up from germline, CDR1 is MGHRA and CDR2 is YSYEKL. V dropped 0 bases and J dropped 4 bases, with 16 bases sitting between them.

V usage is TRBV5-1 and J usage is TRBJ1-6, with unresolved D. V shed 0 bases and J shed 6 bases, with 16 bases lying between them. Germline values: CDR1 SGHRS, CDR2 YFSETQ. The CDR3 runs 17 residues. CDR3 sequence: CASSLVPTASTNSPLHF. CDR3 sequence (DNA): TGCGCCAGCAGCTTGGTCCCGACCGCTAGTACTAATTCACCCCTCCACTTT.

Points on this clone: The junction does not match germline at one end; this may be a read error. The sample contains more than one DNA sequence encoding this CDR3. The CDR3 loop reads CASSIGIQPQHF. The CDR3 DNA reads TGTGCCAGTAGCATAGGGATTCAGCCCCAGCATTTT. The chain links TRBV19 to TRBJ1-5; D gene unclear. The CDR3 runs to 12 residues. CDR1 and CDR2 (germline): LNHDA, SQIVND (reference sequence).

The chain recombines TRBV29-1 with TRBJ1-1, with 10 bases lining up with TRBD1. V shed 6 bases and J 6 bases; nucleotides not matched to a gene: 10. CDR1 is SQVTM and CDR2 is ANQGSEA in the germline V gene. This CDR3 region has 14 residues. CDR3 bases: TGCAGCGTGGAATCCCGGACAGGGGGACCTGAAGCTTTCTTT. Its protein is CSVESRTGGPEAFF.

This clone has just one count. The gene calls are TRBV4-3 and TRBJ1-1, with no clear D. With 0 bases removed from V and 5 bases from J, the gap between germline ends came to 10 bases. This CDR3 has 14 residues. Germline CDR1 LGHNA, CDR2 YSLEER. CDR3 coding DNA: TGCGCCAGCAGCCAAGATTTCGGGGATACTGAAGCTTTCTTT. Its protein is CASSQDFGDTEAFF.

V is TRBV27 and J is TRBJ1-5; D gene ambiguous. CDR3 length: 14 amino acids. V lost 2 bases and J lost 6, with 11 bases in between. Germline V gene lookup returns CDR1 MNHEY and CDR2 SMNVEV (reference sequence). For the CDR3, the DNA is TGTGCCAGCAGTTTACACGGCTCCAGTCAGCCCCAGCATTTT. Translation: CASSLHGSSQPQHF.

The chain is built from TRBV11-1 and TRBJ2-3; 8 bases fit TRBD2. This CDR3 is built from 15 residues. Germline values: CDR1 SGHAT, CDR2 FQDESV (reference sequence). V lost 5 bases and J lost 7; bases outside the gene matches: 11. CDR3 bases: TGTGCCAGCAGCCCTCGGACTAGCCGGGCATATACGCAGTATTTT. It encodes CASSPRTSRAYTQYF.

This chain joins TRBV4-1 and TRBJ2-2; 7 bases are a match to TRBD1. Germline V gives CDR1 MGHRA, CDR2 YSYEKL. The CDR3 totals 18 residues. V was clipped by 0 bases and J by 0 bases; unmatched bases: 7. The CDR3 DNA reads as TGCGCCAGCAGCCAAGACCCATCTGGGACAGCGAACACCGGGGAGCTGTTTTTT. Its protein is CASSQDPSGTANTGELFF.

The chain joins TRBV5-1 to TRBJ2-3; the D is unclear. This CDR3 is built from 15 residues. The V and J ends lost 1 base and 4 bases respectively, with 13 bases between them. From germline, CDR1 is SGHRS and CDR2 YFSETQ. The CDR3: CASSLIASDADTQYF. CDR3 nucleotide sequence: TGCGCCAGCAGCTTGATAGCCTCCGACGCAGATACGCAGTATTTT.

This chain connects TRBV6-5 to TRBJ2-4; D is possibly TRBD2 (6 bases). V was pared by 5 bases and J by 0 bases, with 8 bases between. This CDR3 has 14 amino acids. Per germline, CDR1 MNHEY and CDR2 SVGAGI. This chain's CDR3 is CASSPGVAKNIQYF. For the CDR3, the DNA is TGTGCCAGCAGTCCGGGGGTAGCCAAAAACATTCAGTACTTC.

The J gene is TRBJ1-2, the V gene TRBV2; 10 bases fit TRBD1. J gave up 8 bases and V 2 bases, and 5 bases lay outside the gene matches. Germline CDR1 reads SNHLY; CDR2 reads FYNNEI. The CDR3 loop spans 14 amino acids. The DNA for the CDR3 is TGTGCCAGCAGTGAACCTCCGGGACAGGGGGGCTACACCTTC. As protein: CASSEPPGQGGYTF. The whole variable domain, filled in from reference TRBV2 and TRBJ1-2, reads EPEVTQTPSHQVTQMGQEVILRCVPISNHLYFYWYRQILGQKVEFLVSFYNNEISEKSEIFDDQFSVERPDGSNFTLKIRSTKLEDSAMYFCASSEPPGQGGYTFGSGTRLTVV.

This CDR3 reads CAWNSGDQPQHF. CDR3 bases: TGTGCCTGGAATAGCGGAGATCAGCCCCAGCATTTT. V usage is TRBV30 and J usage is TRBJ1-5; no firm D call. Trimming cost V 4 bases and J 5 bases, with 9 bases left between them. The CDR3 loop spans 12 amino acids. CDR1 is GTSNPN, CDR2 SVGIG, per germline (reference sequence).

The J gene is TRBJ2-3, the V gene TRBV5-6; TRBD2 agrees at 10 bases. The CDR3 spans 16 residues. V lost 4 bases, J lost 7 bases, and 12 bases stayed unmatched. Germline assignment: CDR1 SGHDT and CDR2 YYEEEE. This chain's CDR3 is CASSGLAGGYLNTQYF. The DNA for the CDR3 is TGTGCCAGCAGCGGATTAGCGGGGGGCTATCTGAATACGCAGTATTTT.

The rearrangement links TRBV4-3 to TRBJ2-3, with a weak D call TRBD2 (5 bases). With 1 base removed from V and 5 bases from J, the gap between germline ends came to 10 bases. The CDR3 totals 14 residues. Germline CDR1 and CDR2: LGHNA and YSLEER. In nucleotides, the CDR3 is TGCGCCAGCAGCCAAGGTGTGGCGGGAGATACGCAGTATTTT. It specifies CASSQGVAGDTQYF.